These 28 T cell receptor beta chains were all obtained from the same sample, sequenced in a study of CD8 T cells in ankylosing spondylitis. TCRdb processed the 5' RACE reads anew with MiXCR; each CDR3 protein has one entry. The sample yields a few hundred thousand distinct CDR3 sequences, over 15% seen once. The sequenced material came from blood, either unsorted or a sorted T cell fraction (not recorded which). The receptors were gathered from a male donor with ankylosing spondylitis or in good health (not recorded which).

This clonotype was seen a few times. This chain's CDR3 is CASSGTGTGTNEKLFF. Here the CDR3 DNA reads TGTGCCAGCTCAGGAACCGGGACAGGGACTAATGAAAAACTGTTTTTT. The chain is built from TRBV18 and TRBJ1-4, with TRBD1 matching over 9 bases. V lost 5 bases and J lost 2; bases outside the gene matches: 6. CDR3 length equals 16 residues. Germline V lookup: CDR1 KGHSH, CDR2 LQKENI. Based on the CDR3 plus reference TRBV18 and TRBJ1-4, the full variable domain is NAGVMQNPRHLVRRRGQEARLRCSPMKGHSHVYWYRQLPEEGLKFMVYLQKENIIDESGMPKERFSAEFPKEGPSILRIQQVVRGDSAAYFCASSGTGTGTNEKLFFGSGTQLSVL.

This clonotype has a count of ten or more. The chain joins TRBV2 to TRBJ2-7; D is perhaps TRBD1 or TRBD2 (5 bases each). V was cut by 6 bases and J by 2 bases, with 14 bases left in between. This CDR3 comprises 14 residues. Germline V gene data show CDR1 as SNHLY and CDR2 as FYNNEI. The DNA for the CDR3 is TGTGCCAGCAGGCCCGGGACCCTTACCTACGAGCAGTACTTC. Translation gives CASRPGTLTYEQYF.

This clonotype was found a few times. This chain connects TRBV4-2 to TRBJ2-1, with D tentatively TRBD2 (6 bases). Germline assignment: CDR1 LGHNA and CDR2 YNFKEQ. This CDR3 has 13 residues. Trimming left V 1 base short and J 9 bases short, with 10 bases between. The CDR3 DNA is TGTGCCAGCAGCCAAGGACTAGGGACTGAGCAGTTCTTC. This encodes CASSQGLGTEQFF.

This clonotype has just a few counts. The gene calls are TRBV5-1 and TRBJ2-2; D uncertain. This CDR3 is 13 amino acids long. Germline loops: CDR1 SGHRS, CDR2 YFSETQ. Trimming took 0 bases from V and 7 from J, leaving 7 bases between them. The CDR3 nucleotides read TGCGCCAGCAGCTTGGCCGCGAACGGGGAGCTGTTTTTT. Protein sequence: CASSLAANGELFF.

CDR3 nucleotides: TGCAGTGCTAGAGGCTTGGCGGTCACCTACAATGAGCAGTTCTTC. Protein product: CSARGLAVTYNEQFF. The chain couples TRBV20-1 to TRBJ2-1; D not resolved. V was trimmed by 1 base and J by 2 bases, leaving 12 bases between them. This CDR3 is built from 15 residues. Germline V gives CDR1 DFQATT, CDR2 SNEGSKA (reference sequence).

This clonotype was seen a few times. V gene TRBV9 combines with J gene TRBJ2-5, with 9 bases that match TRBD2. Unmatched junction bases numbered 9, after V lost 2 bases and J lost 4 bases. Germline loops: CDR1 SGDLS, CDR2 YYNGEE. This CDR3 region has 16 residues. DNA of the CDR3: TGTGCCAGCAGCGTCGGGCTAGCGGGGTACGGAGAGACCCAGTACTTC. Translation: CASSVGLAGYGETQYF.

The rearrangement links TRBV27 to TRBJ2-7; 9 bases agree with TRBD2. This CDR3 is 15 amino acids long. CDR1 and CDR2 from the germline V gene are MNHEY and SMNVEV (reference sequence). J lost 3 bases, V lost 2 bases, and 5 bases had no gene match. The CDR3 DNA reads as TGTGCCAGCAGTTTAGCGGGAGGGCCCGGCTACGAGCAGTACTTC. Its protein product is CASSLAGGPGYEQYF.

The V and J genes are TRBV24-1 and TRBJ1-1; D might be TRBD1 (6 bases). CDR3 length equals 14 residues. Germline V gives CDR1 KGHDR, CDR2 SFDVKD. V gave up 3 bases and J gave up 1 base, with 8 bases separating them. CDR3 residues: CATSDDRWNTEAFF. CDR3 in DNA: TGTGCCACCAGTGATGACAGGTGGAACACTGAAGCTTTCTTT.

This clonotype was observed once. The chain's CDR3 is CASSPGDRTADEQFF. The CDR3 coding sequence is TGTGCCAGCAGTCCTGGGGACCGTACAGCGGATGAGCAGTTCTTC. The chain carries TRBV28 and TRBJ2-1; D may match TRBD1 or TRBD2 (5 bases each). The CDR3 extends over 15 amino acids. V was pared by 5 bases and J by 8 bases, with 19 bases between. Germline V lookup: CDR1 MDHEN, CDR2 SYDVKM.

This clonotype was seen only a few times. CDR3 sequence: CATRASMNTEAFF. The CDR3 region has the DNA TGTGCCACCCGGGCCAGTATGAACACTGAAGCTTTCTTT. This rearrangement joins TRBV15 to TRBJ1-1; D ambiguous. CDR3 length: 13 residues. Germline loops: CDR1 LNHNV, CDR2 YYDKDF (reference sequence). V lost 8 bases and J 0 bases, leaving 10 bases between the germline ends.

This clonotype was found many times. This chain connects TRBV28 to TRBJ2-7; TRBD2 is a possible D gene (7 bases). Germline V gene lookup returns CDR1 MDHEN and CDR2 SYDVKM. Trimming shortened V by 6 bases and J by 0 bases, and 21 bases separated the two germline ends. The CDR3 runs 17 residues. The CDR3 region is CASRPLARGEGSYEQYF. CDR3 DNA: TGTGCCAGCAGACCCTTGGCTAGGGGGGAGGGCTCCTACGAGCAGTACTTC.

The chain combines TRBV10-3 with TRBJ1-5; D gene ambiguous. The germline CDR1 and CDR2 sequences are ENHRY and SYGVKD. The V end was cut by 8 bases, the J end by 3 bases, with 11 bases between. The CDR3 has 13 amino acids. The CDR3 coding sequence is TGTGCCATCGCGGGCAGCCTCAATCAGCCCCAGCATTTT. It encodes CAIAGSLNQPQHF.

The chain links TRBV28 to TRBJ1-4, with 7 bases matching TRBD1. The CDR3 has 16 residues. The germline V gene encodes CDR1 MDHEN and CDR2 SYDVKM. V lost 5 bases to trimming and J lost 0 bases; unmatched junction nucleotides: 6. The CDR3 is CASSQRDRSTNEKLFF. For the CDR3, the DNA is TGTGCCAGCAGTCAGCGGGACAGATCAACTAATGAAAAACTGTTTTTT. The full variable domain, its missing parts supplied by reference TRBV28 and TRBJ1-4, is DVKVTQSSRYLVKRTGEKVFLECVQDMDHENMFWYRQDPGLGLRLIYFSYDVKMKEKGDIPEGYSVSREKKERFSLILESASTNQTSMYLCASSQRDRSTNEKLFFGSGTQLSVL.

The chain couples TRBV29-1 to TRBJ1-1; no definite D call. V lost 8 bases, J lost 0 bases, and 10 bases lay in between. This CDR3 comprises 12 residues. CDR1 is SQVTM, CDR2 ANQGSEA, per germline. The CDR3, as DNA: TGCAGCTATCGAGAATTGAACACTGAAGCTTTCTTT. As protein: CSYRELNTEAFF.

The chain recombines TRBV4-3 with TRBJ2-1; possibly TRBD2 for D (6 bases). Trimming cost V 3 bases and J 5 bases, with 29 bases left between them. CDR3 length equals 20 residues. Germline-derived CDR1 and CDR2 are LGHNA and YSLEER. The CDR3 DNA reads TGCGCCAGCAGCCAGAGACTAGTCTCTGAGCTATATTATTTTCACAATGAGCAGTTCTTC. Its protein product is CASSQRLVSELYYFHNEQFF.

The chain employs TRBV27 and TRBJ2-1; D is uncertain. Germline-derived CDR1 and CDR2 are MNHEY and SMNVEV (reference sequence). Deletions cut 4 bases from V and 9 bases from J, with 16 bases between. The CDR3 contains 14 residues. Written as DNA, the CDR3 is TGTGCCAGCAGTTCGGGCCTTCTACGTGGTGAGCAGTTCTTC. This gives the protein CASSSGLLRGEQFF.

V is TRBV29-1 and J is TRBJ1-2; maybe TRBD1 (5 bases). Trimming shortened V by 6 bases and J by 4 bases, and 12 bases separated the two germline ends. The germline V gene has CDR1 SQVTM and CDR2 ANQGSEA. The CDR3 length is 12 residues. The CDR3 loop is CSVPSRVYGYTF. CDR3 nucleotides: TGCAGCGTCCCGAGCAGGGTCTATGGCTACACCTTC.

This clonotype appeared a few times. The genes are TRBV5-6 and TRBJ1-1; D perhaps matches TRBD1 (5 bases). The V end was cut by 2 bases, the J end by 4 bases, with 9 bases between. The CDR3 is 13 residues long. Germline CDR1 SGHDT, CDR2 YYEEEE. This CDR3 is CASSFGDGTEAFF. The CDR3 coding sequence is TGTGCCAGCAGCTTTGGGGACGGCACTGAAGCTTTCTTT.

In this sample, this clonotype turned up many times. The chain couples TRBV5-5 to TRBJ2-5; weak D call: TRBD2 (5 bases). Germline CDR1 is SGHKS and CDR2 is YYEKEE (reference sequence). This CDR3 comprises 14 residues. V was clipped by 2 bases and J by 0 bases, with 8 bases between them. The CDR3 DNA is TGTGCCAGCAGCTTTCTGGAGGACCAAGAGACCCAGTACTTC. It codes for CASSFLEDQETQYF.

Details on this clonotype: An end of the junction differs from the germline gene, which may be a read error. This sequence joins TRBV2 and TRBJ2-5; 9 bases agree with TRBD1. The germline gives CDR1 SNHLY, CDR2 FYNNEI. The CDR3 contains 18 residues. The CDR3 loop is CTSSFGQGMGIGQETQYF. The CDR3 region has the DNA TGTACCAGCAGTTTCGGACAGGGGATGGGCATCGGTCAAGAGACCCAGTACTTC.

This chain connects TRBV9 to TRBJ2-1; D possibly corresponds to TRBD1 (5 bases). Germline CDR1 reads SGDLS; CDR2 reads YYNGEE. CDR3 length: 14 residues. V gave up 3 bases and J gave up 5 bases, with 12 bases separating them. The CDR3 DNA is TGTGCCAGCAGCGCCCAACAGGAGAACAATGAGCAGTTCTTC. Protein product: CASSAQQENNEQFF.

This clonotype appeared a few times. This sequence joins TRBV29-1 and TRBJ2-7; 13 bases fit TRBD2. The J segment lost 6 bases and the V segment lost 5 bases, leaving 1 base of the junction unmatched. The CDR3 has 12 amino acids. Looked up from germline, CDR1 is SQVTM and CDR2 is ANQGSEA. DNA of the CDR3: TGCAGCGTTACTAGCGGGAGGGGCGAGCAGTACTTC. This translates into CSVTSGRGEQYF.

The chain employs TRBV4-3 and TRBJ1-1, with no clear D. Germline CDR1 LGHNA, CDR2 YSLEER. V lost 0 bases to trimming and J lost 0 bases, with 5 bases between them. The CDR3 runs to 14 residues. The chain's CDR3 is CASSQDRMNTEAFF. The CDR3 DNA sequence: TGCGCCAGCAGCCAAGATAGGATGAACACTGAAGCTTTCTTT.

This clonotype occurred a few times. The chain combines TRBV12-3 or TRBV12-4 with TRBJ2-3; the match to TRBD2 covers 11 bases. The CDR3 is 17 residues long. V trimming: 4 bases; J trimming: 1 base; junction bases outside the gene matches: 7. CDR3 bases: TGTGCCAGCAGTTGGACGGAGGGACTAGCGGGCACAGATACGCAGTATTTT. Its protein is CASSWTEGLAGTDTQYF.

This clonotype was found a few times. The chain is built from TRBV11-2 and TRBJ2-7; D is possibly TRBD1 (6 bases). Trimming cost V 1 base and J 6 bases, with 19 bases left between them. This CDR3 is 16 amino acids long. The V gene's germline CDR1 is SGHAT and CDR2 FQNNGV. CDR3 bases: TGTGCCAGCAGCTTAGGGACCGATACAGGGTATGGCGAGCAGTACTTC. Protein sequence: CASSLGTDTGYGEQYF. The whole variable domain, remainder taken from reference TRBV11-2 and TRBJ2-7, is EAGVAQSPRYKIIEKRQSVAFWCNPISGHATLYWYQQILGQGPKLLIQFQNNGVVDDSQLPKDRFSAERLKGVDSTLKIQPAKLEDSAVYLCASSLGTDTGYGEQYFGPGTRLTVT.

The chain couples TRBV7-9 to TRBJ2-1, with D perhaps given as TRBD1 or TRBD2 (5 bases each). Trimming took off 5 bases at V and 8 bases at J, with 19 bases between the two ends. The length of the CDR3 is 15 residues. CDR1 SEHNR and CDR2 FQNEAQ come from the germline V gene (reference sequence). Here the CDR3 reads CASSNKARDGYEQFF. CDR3 in DNA: TGTGCCAGCAGCAACAAGGCACGGGACGGGTATGAGCAGTTCTTC.

Many counts were recorded for this clonotype. This chain uses TRBV2 with TRBJ2-5; TRBD2 matches at 8 bases. Germline CDR1 is SNHLY and CDR2 is FYNNEI. The V segment lost 6 bases and the J segment 9 bases; nucleotides outside the gene matches: 21. The CDR3 length is 17 residues. In nucleotides, the CDR3 is TGTGCCAGCAGGGACTACCCCTTAGCGGGACCCCGGGGTCCCCAGTACTTC. As protein: CASRDYPLAGPRGPQYF.

There are a few counts of this clonotype. V usage is TRBV29-1 and J usage is TRBJ2-3, with D possibly TRBD1 on 5 matching bases. Germline-derived CDR1 and CDR2 are SQVTM and ANQGSEA. Trimming shortened V by 4 bases and J by 3 bases, and 11 bases separated the two germline ends. This CDR3 spans 13 amino acids. The CDR3 sequence is CSVVFPGTDTQYF. CDR3 bases: TGCAGCGTTGTTTTTCCAGGGACAGATACGCAGTATTTT.